Detailed here is one T cell receptor beta chain. Its antigen is currently unknown. The data belong to a study of T cell responses to AZD1222 COVID-19 vaccine. General study points: Baseline testing showed seropositivity in only a handful of AZD1222 recipients. At 160-218 and 743-854, vaccine-associated CD4 TCRs were dominant, and they spanned spike.

Trimming stripped 3 bases from V and 1 base from J, with 4 bases between. Germline V CDR1 and CDR2: KGHSH, LQKENI. The length of the CDR3 is 14 residues. This table comes from immunoSEQ multiplex PCR, and its TCRdb copy is limited to in-frame clones, with some not included. The sample contains about 94,000 clones, 70% to 90% of which appear only once. Timing groups of about 4 and about 12 weeks for second doses were pooled. The receptor's source is an adult who received the AZD1222 COVID-19 vaccine. The genes are TRBV18 and TRBJ1-6; no clear D gene. Sequenced here: peripheral blood, sampled 28 days after the second AZD1222 dose. In nucleotides, the CDR3 is TGTGCCAGCTCACCGGGTTCCTATAATTCACCCCTCCACTTT. Protein sequence: CASSPGSYNSPLHF.